One and the same sample provided the 26 T cell receptor beta chains below, sequenced in a study of cytomegalovirus exposure and HLA in healthy donors. Primers: 60 Vbeta forward and 13 Jbeta reverse. Generated by immunoSEQ multiplex PCR, the TCRdb table keeps only in-frame clones and is missing some. The table includes 100,000 to 120,000 clones, nearly 85% detected once. Sequenced material: PBMCs. The source of these receptors is a young man in good health and CMV-seronegative.

The V gene is TRBV18, the J gene TRBJ2-3; D possibly corresponds to TRBD1 (5 bases). CDR1 is KGHSH and CDR2 is LQKENI in the germline V gene. The V gene lost 5 bases and the J gene lost 0 bases, with 9 bases spanning the gap. The CDR3 has 14 residues. As DNA, the CDR3 is TGTGCCAGCTCATTACGACAGAGCACAGATACGCAGTATTTT. Protein: CASSLRQSTDTQYF.

The chain carries TRBV7-9 and TRBJ2-3, with D perhaps matching TRBD1 (6 bases). Germline V CDR1 and CDR2: SEHNR, FQNEAQ (reference sequence). Between the trimmed V and J ends, which lost 5 bases and 1 base, there was a span of 13 bases. The CDR3 is 15 residues long. CDR3 coding DNA: TGTGCCAGCAGCCCCCCTGAGGGGGGCACAGATACGCAGTATTTT. Translation: CASSPPEGGTDTQYF. The whole variable domain, filled in from reference TRBV7-9 and TRBJ2-3, reads DTGVSQNPRHKITKRGQNVTFRCDPISEHNRLYWYRQTLGQGPEFLTYFQNEAQLEKSRLLSDRFSAERPKGSFSTLEIQRTEQGDSAMYLCASSPPEGGTDTQYFGPGTRLTVL.

V and J are TRBV18 and TRBJ2-5; D remains ambiguous. The germline V and J ends were trimmed by 3 bases and 5 bases, with 10 bases remaining between them. The CDR3 loop spans 13 amino acids. Germline values: CDR1 KGHSH, CDR2 LQKENI. Here the CDR3 reads CASSPEHVETQYF. The DNA of the CDR3 is TGTGCCAGCTCACCGGAGCATGTCGAGACCCAGTACTTC.

This rearrangement joins TRBV11-2 to TRBJ1-2; 8 bases agree with TRBD1. The germline V gene encodes CDR1 SGHAT and CDR2 FQNNGV. The CDR3 runs 15 residues. V was pared by 11 bases and J by 7 bases, with 18 bases of the junction left unmatched. The CDR3 region is CAVSPAQGAEGGYTF. CDR3 bases: TGTGCCGTCTCCCCGGCCCAGGGGGCGGAAGGTGGCTACACCTTC.

This clone has just a few counts. The chain recombines TRBV6-5 with TRBJ1-1; TRBD1 aligns across 7 bases. CDR3 length equals 13 residues. CDR1 MNHEY and CDR2 SVGAGI come from the germline V gene. Trimming took 6 bases from V and 4 from J; bases not matched to a gene: 5. The CDR3 loop reads CASSPGTATEAFF. In DNA form, the CDR3 reads TGTGCCAGCAGCCCAGGGACAGCCACTGAAGCTTTCTTT.

The rearrangement links TRBV7-2 to TRBJ2-3, with 8 bases aligning to TRBD1. The V gene's germline CDR1 is SGHTA and CDR2 FQGNSA. V lost 0 bases, J lost 2 bases, and 4 bases stayed unmatched. The CDR3 runs to 16 residues. The CDR3: CASSLAGQANTDTQYF. In DNA, the CDR3 is TGTGCCAGCAGCTTAGCGGGACAGGCAAACACAGATACGCAGTATTTT.

This clone was observed a few times. The chain joins TRBV14 to TRBJ1-1; TRBD1 matches 7 bases. The germline V gene encodes CDR1 SGHDN and CDR2 FVKESK. CDR3 length equals 13 residues. Trimming took 1 base from V and 5 from J; bases not matched to a gene: 1. CDR3 bases: TGTGCCAGCAGCCAAGGACAGGGTACTGAAGCTTTCTTT. Encoded protein: CASSQGQGTEAFF.

This rearrangement joins TRBV4-3 to TRBJ2-1; 10 nucleotides agree with TRBD2. Looked up from germline, CDR1 is LGHNA and CDR2 is YSLEER. The trim removed 0 bases at V and 8 bases at J, leaving 7 bases unmatched. The CDR3 is 16 residues long. The CDR3 spells CASSQDRVAGGYEQFF. Here the CDR3 DNA reads TGCGCCAGCAGCCAAGATAGGGTAGCGGGAGGCTATGAGCAGTTCTTC.

The rearrangement joins TRBV6-5 to TRBJ1-4; the D gene is possibly TRBD1 (5 bases). Trimming took 0 bases from V and 2 from J, leaving 7 bases between them. The CDR3 totals 15 residues. The V gene's germline CDR1 is MNHEY and CDR2 SVGAGI. DNA of the CDR3: TGTGCCAGCAGTTACTCAAGGGGCACTAATGAAAAACTGTTTTTT. Protein product: CASSYSRGTNEKLFF.

This clone was detected only a few times. V is TRBV6-1 and J is TRBJ2-5, with TRBD1 matching 7 bases. The assigned J gene may be wrong: the sequence end matches TRBJ2-7 better. The CDR3 length is 14 residues. Germline values: CDR1 MNHNS, CDR2 SASEGT. DNA of the CDR3: TGTGCCAGCAGATTGAGACAGGGACCCTACGAGCAGTACTTC. Protein product: CASRLRQGPYEQYF.

The J gene is TRBJ2-5, the V gene TRBV5-6; 10 bases are a match to TRBD2. V shed 1 base and J 4 bases; nucleotides not matched to a gene: 4. The CDR3 covers 15 residues. CDR1 SGHDT and CDR2 YYEEEE come from the germline V gene. CDR3 in amino acids: CASSLIVAGGETQYF. The CDR3 bases are TGTGCCAGCAGCTTGATAGTAGCGGGAGGAGAGACCCAGTACTTC.

This clone was detected only once. V is TRBV19 and J is TRBJ2-1, with D possibly matching TRBD2 (6 bases). V was shortened by 0 bases and J by 7 bases, with 13 bases between the two germline ends. The CDR3 consists of 15 residues. CDR1 and CDR2 from the germline V gene are LNHDA and SQIVND (reference sequence). CDR3 bases: TGTGCCAGTAGTATAGAGGGAGGACGGATTAATGAGCAGTTCTTC. Protein product: CASSIEGGRINEQFF.

This chain links TRBV28 with TRBJ1-2; tentative D call: TRBD1 (6 bases). CDR3 length equals 15 residues. Germline CDR1 reads MDHEN; CDR2 reads SYDVKM. V gave up 5 bases and J gave up 0 bases, with 13 bases separating them. The CDR3 DNA reads as TGTGCCAGCAGTATTTCTCAGGGGTCTAACTATGGCTACACCTTC. Translation gives CASSISQGSNYGYTF.

The V call is TRBV12-2, the J call TRBJ2-2; the table's D call, TRBD1, was not checked against the DNA. TRBV12-2 constitutes a pseudogene. CDR3 length: 19 amino acids. The CDR3 DNA is TGTGCAAGTCGCTCGATACCGGACAACATGTGGTCTCAATCCGGGGAGCTGTTTTTT. Translated: CASRSIPDNMWSQSGELFF.

The chain combines TRBV25-1 with TRBJ2-3; weak D call: TRBD2 (7 bases). Germline V CDR1 and CDR2: MGHDK, SYGVNS. The CDR3 length is 14 residues. Trimming shortened V by 1 base and J by 6 bases, and 11 bases separated the two germline ends. The CDR3 nucleotides read TGTGCCAGCAGTGAATGGGGAGGGGGGGATACGCAGTATTTT. This gives the protein CASSEWGGGDTQYF.

The chain links TRBV14 to TRBJ1-5, with D possibly matching TRBD1 (6 bases). Germline values: CDR1 SGHDN, CDR2 FVKESK. The CDR3 contains 15 residues. Trimming stripped 0 bases from V and 4 bases from J, with 10 bases between. The CDR3 sequence is CASSQEEDRNQPQHF. CDR3 bases: TGTGCCAGCAGCCAAGAGGAGGACAGAAATCAGCCCCAGCATTTT. The complete variable domain, with remaining parts taken from reference TRBV14 and TRBJ1-5, reads EAGVTQFPSHSVIEKGQTVTLRCDPISGHDNLYWYRRVMGKEIKFLLHFVKESKQDESGMPNNRFLAERTGGTYSTLKVQPAELEDSGVYFCASSQEEDRNQPQHFGDGTRLSIL.

The V gene is TRBV6-5, the J gene TRBJ2-7; 12 nucleotides match TRBD2. Germline lookup yields CDR1 MNHEY and CDR2 SVGAGI. The CDR3 totals 15 residues. Trimming at V came to 7 bases and at J to 3 bases, leaving 7 bases not matched to a gene. CDR3 DNA sequence: TGTGCCAGCACCGAGACTAGCGGGGGAGTCTACGAGCAGTACTTC. It translates to CASTETSGGVYEQYF.

The V and J genes are TRBV11-3 and TRBJ2-2, with 9 bases that match TRBD1. Per the germline V gene, CDR1 is SGHNT and CDR2 is YENEEA. V trimming: 1 base; J trimming: 4 bases; junction bases outside the gene matches: 4. The CDR3 covers 16 residues. CDR3 loop: CASSLVGQGFTGELFF. CDR3 bases: TGTGCCAGCAGCTTAGTTGGACAGGGGTTCACCGGGGAGCTGTTTTTT.

This chain links TRBV5-1 with TRBJ2-3, with a possible D match to TRBD2 (6 bases). Germline V CDR1 and CDR2: SGHRS, YFSETQ. CDR3 length equals 14 residues. Trimming pared 5 bases from V and 4 bases from J, leaving 14 bases between. This CDR3 reads CASSWRDSSDTQYF. DNA for the CDR3: TGCGCCAGCAGTTGGCGGGATTCGTCAGATACGCAGTATTTT.

This chain connects TRBV11-2 to TRBJ2-7; a weak D match, TRBD1 (6 bases). The V gene lost 5 bases and the J gene lost 3 bases, with 11 bases spanning the gap. The CDR3 consists of 13 residues. CDR1 and CDR2 (germline): SGHAT, FQNNGV. The CDR3 reads CASSPDSGYEQYF. The CDR3 coding sequence is TGTGCCAGCAGCCCGGACAGTGGCTACGAGCAGTACTTC.

The table lists this clone with many counts. Other DNA sequences in the sample encode the same CDR3. DNA of the CDR3: TGTGCCAGCAGCTCCACCCCCGGGAATGAGCAGTTCTTC. Translation gives CASSSTPGNEQFF. This chain joins TRBV7-6 and TRBJ2-1; D uncertain. V lost 4 bases to trimming and J lost 7 bases, with 11 bases between them. Per the germline V gene, CDR1 is SGHVS and CDR2 is FNYEAQ. The CDR3 is made up of 13 amino acids.

The rearrangement uses TRBV5-1 and TRBJ2-1; maybe TRBD2 (6 bases). The CDR3 is 15 amino acids. Germline V gives CDR1 SGHRS, CDR2 YFSETQ. V was cut by 3 bases and J by 6 bases, with 16 bases left in between. The CDR3 DNA sequence: TGCGCCAGCAGCTCCCCGGGACTCTCCGTCAATGAGCAGTTCTTC. Residues: CASSSPGLSVNEQFF.

There are a few counts of this clone. The chain links TRBV2 to TRBJ2-7; D may be TRBD2 (5 bases). The CDR3 spans 13 residues. The V end was cut by 0 bases, the J end by 6 bases, with 9 bases between. Germline CDR1 reads SNHLY; CDR2 reads FYNNEI. The CDR3 region is CASSEASRGEQYF. Here the CDR3 DNA reads TGTGCCAGCAGTGAAGCGAGTCGGGGCGAGCAGTACTTC.

The V and J genes are TRBV28 and TRBJ1-1; no reliable D call. V dropped 8 bases and J dropped 4 bases, with 14 bases sitting between them. This CDR3 has 13 amino acids. The germline gives CDR1 MDHEN, CDR2 SYDVKM. The CDR3 bases are TGTGCCAGCGGGCGGGTTGAGGGCACTGAAGCTTTCTTT. Translated, it gives CASGRVEGTEAFF.

This rearrangement joins TRBV10-1 to TRBJ2-1; 8 bases fit TRBD2. Looked up from germline, CDR1 is WNHNN and CDR2 is SYGVQD (reference sequence). CDR3 length equals 16 residues. Trimming removed 2 bases from V and 4 bases from J; junction bases left unmatched: 7. The CDR3 region has the DNA TGCGCCAGCAGTGAGGTAGCAAGCGGGAGATACAATGAGCAGTTCTTC. It is translated as CASSEVASGRYNEQFF.

This chain uses TRBV10-1 with TRBJ2-5, with 7 nucleotides matching TRBD2. CDR3 size: 14 residues. The ends lost 3 bases at V and 5 bases at J; junction bases unmatched: 6. CDR1 WNHNN and CDR2 SYGVQD come from the germline V gene (reference sequence). CDR3 nucleotides: TGCGCCAGCAGTGAAGGGAGGGAGGGCGAGACCCAGTACTTC. It is translated as CASSEGREGETQYF.